Below, 10 T cell receptor beta chains from the same sample are listed, as sequenced in a study of regulatory T cells in long-lasting Graves disease. Time point specified: newly diagnosed GD, antithyroid drugs for less than 3 months. The TCR library used RNA extracted from PBMCs. iRepertoire HTBI primers and Arm-PCR of CDR3 regions built TCR beta libraries. TCRdb processed the multiplex PCR reads anew with MiXCR; each CDR3 protein has one entry. The repertoire holds about 620,000 distinct CDR3 sequences, with about 16% as singletons. The sample was also linked to a second study, of T cells in Graves' hyperthyroidism and ophthalmopathy.

The sample in question was peripheral blood mononuclear cells (PBMCs), obtained at new diagnosis, from a patient treated with antithyroid drugs. These receptors came from a woman younger than 45 with Graves disease.

This clonotype was counted ten times or more. The chain couples TRBV28 to TRBJ1-2; tentative D call: TRBD1 (6 bases). V lost 5 bases, J lost 7 bases, and 26 bases lay in between. Germline loops: CDR1 MDHEN, CDR2 SYDVKM. CDR3 size: 17 residues. DNA for the CDR3: TGTGCCAGCAGTCCAATGGGGGGACTGACAGGTAGAACTGGCTACACCTTC. It encodes CASSPMGGLTGRTGYTF.

The rearrangement links TRBV29-1 to TRBJ2-6; D might be TRBD1 or TRBD2, each matching 5 bases. The CDR3 totals 14 residues. V was trimmed by 6 bases and J by 1 base, leaving 10 bases between them. Per the germline V gene, CDR1 is SQVTM and CDR2 is ANQGSEA. The CDR3 loop reads CSVGERSGANVLTF. The CDR3 nucleotides read TGCAGCGTGGGGGAAAGATCTGGGGCCAACGTCCTGACTTTC. Together with reference TRBV29-1 and TRBJ2-6, the CDR3 gives the full variable domain: SAVISQKPSRDICQRGTSLTIQCQVDSQVTMMFWYRQQPGQSLTLIATANQGSEATYESGFVIDKFPISRPNLTFSTLTVSNMSPEDSSIYLCSVGERSGANVLTFGAGSRLTVL.

Concerning this clonotype itself: Sequence at one end of the junction differs from germline and may be a read error. This chain uses TRBV12-3 or TRBV12-4 with TRBJ2-7, with D hard to call. The CDR3 sequence is 13 residues long. CDR3 bases: TGTGTCAGCAGTTTAGGCGTGGCCTACGAGCAGTACTTC. Encoded protein: CVSSLGVAYEQYF.

This clonotype was observed at least ten times. Here the CDR3 DNA reads TGTGCCAGCAGTTTCTCATCAACCGCCGAGCAGTACTTC. It translates to CASSFSSTAEQYF. V is TRBV28 and J is TRBJ2-7; no firm D call. Germline CDR1 is MDHEN and CDR2 is SYDVKM. Trimming took off 3 bases at V and 6 bases at J, with 12 bases between the two ends. The CDR3 contains 13 residues.

This chain joins TRBV9 and TRBJ2-2; possibly TRBD1 or TRBD2 for D (7 bases each). The V end was cut by 3 bases, the J end by 6 bases, with 18 bases between. The CDR3 length is 16 residues. The germline V gene encodes CDR1 SGDLS and CDR2 YYNGEE. CDR3 nucleotide sequence: TGTGCCAGCAGCGAGCGGGACAGCATTTTCCCCGGGGAGCTGTTTTTT. Its translation is CASSERDSIFPGELFF.

Of note for this clonotype: A much larger clone lies a single base off, so this may be a read error. This chain uses TRBV27 with TRBJ1-1; D might be TRBD1 (5 bases). The germline V gene has CDR1 MNHEY and CDR2 SMNVEV (reference sequence). The CDR3 totals 12 residues. The V end lost 7 bases, the J end lost 7 bases, and 13 bases lay between the germline ends. The CDR3 DNA reads as TGTGCCAGCATGCGGGGCGGGGGTGAAGCTTTCTTT. Protein sequence: CASMRGGGEAFF.

As regards this clonotype: A read error is possible here, since a much larger clone lies one base away. This chain links TRBV6-1 with TRBJ2-7, with D uncertain. V was cut by 5 bases and J by 6 bases, with 11 bases left in between. The CDR3 loop spans 12 amino acids. Germline lookup yields CDR1 MNHNS and CDR2 SASEGT. The chain's CDR3 is CASSRLGSEQYF. The CDR3 nucleotides read TGTGCCAGCAGTCGACTTGGCAGCGAGCAGTACTTC.

This clonotype came up many times. This sequence joins TRBV7-3 and TRBJ2-3, with D tentatively TRBD2 (6 bases). V was shortened by 2 bases and J by 4 bases, with 10 bases between the two germline ends. The CDR3 contains 14 residues. CDR1 and CDR2 from the germline V gene are SGHTA and FQGTGA. Written as DNA, the CDR3 is TGTGCCAGCAGCTTAGCGGGATTCTCAGATACGCAGTATTTT. Encoded protein: CASSLAGFSDTQYF.

This clonotype was observed a few times. CDR3 protein: CASSRSQTSDYEQYF. In DNA, the CDR3 is TGTGCCAGCAGCCGCTCCCAGACTAGCGACTACGAGCAGTACTTC. The chain joins TRBV3-1 to TRBJ2-7; TRBD2 matches at 8 bases. The V gene end was trimmed by 4 bases and the J gene end by 3 bases; junction bases not matched to a gene: 8. Germline CDR1 LGHDT, CDR2 YNNKEL (reference sequence). This CDR3 has 15 residues.

The chain employs TRBV27 and TRBJ1-1; 8 bases line up with TRBD1. V shed 5 bases, J shed 4 bases, and the junction held 9 bases outside the gene matches. This CDR3 region has 15 residues. Per germline, CDR1 MNHEY and CDR2 SMNVEV (reference sequence). The DNA of the CDR3 is TGTGCCAGCAGTCCTCAGGGGGCTGCTGTCACTGAAGCTTTCTTT. It encodes CASSPQGAAVTEAFF.